The rows below give T cell receptor beta chains drawn from one sample of a study of shared clonotypes between healthy human individuals. Profiling relied on immunoSEQ multiplex PCR, and the TCRdb table lists in-frame clones only, not all of them. The profile shows about 2,200,000 clones, 90% to 95% of them singletons. Sequencing used naive CD8+ T cells from PBMCs. The receptors here all came from a man in his late teens or twenties in good health. Some clones in this sample may be carry-over from other donors' samples. Each CDR3 is given with its conserved first and last residue. A D gene is named only where the DNA matches it firmly. Rows may omit the clone size; those that give it use once, few, many or a size class.

NA	TRBV11-2	NA	TRBJ2-7	CASSTLWTTTGYEQYF	TGTGCCAGCAGCACCCTGTGGACTACCACGGGGTACGAGCAGTACTTC
NA	TRBV6-5	NA	TRBJ1-3	CASTSSLDTIYF	TGTGCCAGCACCTCCTCTTTGGACACCATATATTTT
NA	TRBV6-6	TRBD1	TRBJ2-7	CASSPNSGQDNYEQYF	TGTGCCAGCAGTCCAAACTCCGGACAGGACAACTACGAGCAGTACTTC
NA	TRBV7-3	TRBD2	TRBJ2-7	CASSDLRVSGSYEQYF	TGTGCCAGCAGTGACCTCCGGGTAAGCGGGAGCTACGAGCAGTACTTC
NA	TRBV19	TRBD1	TRBJ2-7	CASSIWGDRGVNEQYF	TGTGCCAGTAGTATATGGGGGGACAGGGGTGTCAACGAGCAGTACTTC
NA	TRBV28	NA	TRBJ2-7	CASRDTIDYEQYF	TGTGCCAGCCGGGACACAATAGATTACGAGCAGTACTTC
NA	TRBV5-4	NA	TRBJ2-5	CASSPPSAGLPETQYF	TGTGCCAGCAGCCCCCCCTCCGCAGGCCTCCCAGAGACCCAGTACTTC
NA	TRBV6-5	TRBD1	TRBJ2-5	CASSYYEGASETQYF	TGTGCCAGCAGTTACTACGAGGGGGCGTCCGAGACCCAGTACTTC
once	TRBV5-1	NA	TRBJ1-1	CASSLPGMNTEAFF	TGCGCCAGCAGCTTGCCGGGCATGAACACTGAAGCTTTCTTT
NA	TRBV4-1	NA	TRBJ1-3	CASSQDRPRVASRSSSGNTIYF	TGCGCCAGCAGCCAAGATCGGCCCAGGGTCGCGTCCCGTTCGAGCTCTGGAAACACCATATATTTT
NA	TRBV14	NA	TRBJ2-2	CASSQGSGRTGELFF	TGTGCCAGCAGCCAAGGGTCAGGGCGTACCGGGGAGCTGTTTTTT
NA	TRBV5-6	TRBD2	TRBJ2-3	CASSTRREVTDTQYF	TGTGCCAGCAGCACACGGCGGGAGGTCACAGATACGCAGTATTTT
once	TRBV9	NA	TRBJ1-4	CASSVNQGPGEKLFF	TGTGCCAGCAGCGTAAATCAGGGACCTGGTGAAAAACTGTTTTTT
NA	TRBV6-6	TRBD1	TRBJ2-7	CASSYSMGTGWNEQYF	TGTGCCAGCAGTTACTCGATGGGGACAGGCTGGAACGAGCAGTACTTC
NA	TRBV6-5	NA	TRBJ1-1	CASSPGLRMNTEAFF	TGTGCCAGCAGCCCGGGACTGAGAATGAACACTGAAGCTTTCTTT
NA	TRBV18	NA	TRBJ2-7	CASSPRNEGFYEQYF	TGTGCCAGCTCACCACGGAATGAGGGGTTCTACGAGCAGTACTTC
NA	TRBV28	NA	TRBJ2-1	CASKSQGPYNEQFF	TGTGCCAGCAAAAGTCAGGGGCCATACAATGAGCAGTTCTTC
NA	TRBV15	NA	TRBJ2-7	CATSRASLPTVSYEQYF	TGTGCCACCAGCAGAGCCTCCCTTCCTACGGTCTCCTACGAGCAGTACTTC
NA	TRBV29-1	NA	TRBJ2-7	CSVAGGQGYEQYF	TGCAGCGTTGCGGGAGGACAGGGCTACGAGCAGTACTTC
NA	TRBV27	NA	TRBJ2-7	CASSPSYGSLPYEQYF	TGTGCCAGCAGCCCTTCCTATGGCAGCTTACCCTACGAGCAGTACTTC
once	TRBV27	TRBD1	TRBJ2-7	CASSPGQPYEQYF	TGTGCCAGTTCTCCGGGACAGCCCTACGAGCAGTACTTC
NA	TRBV28	NA	TRBJ1-4	CASSLSPGATNEKLFF	TGTGCCAGCAGTTTAAGCCCTGGTGCAACTAATGAAAAACTGTTTTTT
once	TRBV6-5	NA	TRBJ1-5	CASGVNQPQHF	TGTGCCAGCGGGGTTAATCAGCCCCAGCATTTT